This T cell receptor (beta chain) was retrieved from a study of T cell responses to AZD1222 COVID-19 vaccine. Study-level findings and limits: Spike-specific TCRs gained breadth and depth after people received two AZD1222 doses.

Using immunoSEQ multiplex PCR, the repertoire was profiled, and TCRdb retains in-frame clones only, with some absent. The record lists about 140,000 clones, of which the ten most abundant hold about 2.3%. The CDR3 runs 18 residues. V trimming: 4 bases; J trimming: 2 bases; junction bases outside the gene matches: 11. The germline V gene has CDR1 LGHDT and CDR2 YNNKEL (reference sequence). A remark on this clone: Its antigen remains unknown.

Sequencing was carried out using peripheral blood. This sequence originates from an adult in good health. The V gene is TRBV3-1 (or the pseudogene TRBV3-2), the J gene TRBJ1-4; 9 bases are shared with TRBD1. In nucleotides, the CDR3 is TGTGCCAGCAGCCTGCGCGTGGGACAGGGTGGTACTAATGAAAAACTGTTTTTT. This encodes CASSLRVGQGGTNEKLFF.